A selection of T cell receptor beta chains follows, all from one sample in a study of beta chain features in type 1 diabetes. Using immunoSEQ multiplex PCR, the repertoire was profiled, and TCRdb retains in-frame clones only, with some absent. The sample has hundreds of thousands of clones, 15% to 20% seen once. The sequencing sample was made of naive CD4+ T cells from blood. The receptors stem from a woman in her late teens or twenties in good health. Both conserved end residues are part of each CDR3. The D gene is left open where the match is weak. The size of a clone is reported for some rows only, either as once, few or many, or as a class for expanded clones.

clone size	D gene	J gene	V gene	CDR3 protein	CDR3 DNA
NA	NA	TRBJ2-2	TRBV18	CASSPQGVNTGELFF	TGTGCCAGCTCACCCCAGGGAGTGAATACCGGGGAGCTGTTTTTT
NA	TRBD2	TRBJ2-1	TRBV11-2	CASSSGTSGSRNEQFF	TGTGCCAGCAGCTCCGGGACTAGCGGGAGTCGGAATGAGCAGTTCTTC
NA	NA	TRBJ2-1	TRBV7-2	CASSLSLYNEQFF	TGTGCCAGCAGCCTTTCGCTATACAATGAGCAGTTCTTC
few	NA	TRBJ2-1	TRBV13	CASSQDSLSYNEQFF	TGTGCCAGCAGCCAGGACAGTCTCTCCTACAATGAGCAGTTCTTC
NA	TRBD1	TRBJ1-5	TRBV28	CASSLFAAGQGKNQPQHF	TGTGCCAGCAGTTTATTTGCGGCCGGACAGGGGAAGAATCAGCCCCAGCATTTT
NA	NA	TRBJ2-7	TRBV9	CASSVGLLGSYEQYF	TGTGCCAGCAGCGTAGGGTTGCTAGGTAGCTACGAGCAGTACTTC
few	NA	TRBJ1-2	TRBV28	CASSTGRIGYTF	TGTGCCAGCAGTACTGGGCGTATTGGCTACACCTTC
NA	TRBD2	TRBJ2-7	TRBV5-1	CASSLGPSGSYEQYF	TGCGCCAGCAGCTTGGGTCCTAGCGGCTCCTACGAGCAGTACTTC
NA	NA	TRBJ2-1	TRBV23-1	CASSQKLACIDNEQFF	TGCGCCAGCAGTCAAAAGCTAGCGTGTATCGACAATGAGCAGTTCTTC
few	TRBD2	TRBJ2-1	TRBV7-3	CASSQQGLDNEQFF	TGTGCCAGCAGCCAGCAGGGACTAGACAATGAGCAGTTCTTC
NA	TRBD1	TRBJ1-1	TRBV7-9	CASSLRVDRGVNTEAFF	TGTGCCAGCAGCTTACGGGTCGACAGGGGGGTGAACACTGAAGCTTTCTTT
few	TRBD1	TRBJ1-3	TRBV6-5	CASSSSGGPGNTIYF	TGTGCCAGCAGTTCCTCAGGGGGCCCTGGAAACACCATATATTTT
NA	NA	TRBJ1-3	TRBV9	CASSAQSGQTSGNTIYF	TGTGCCAGCAGCGCCCAGAGTGGACAAACCTCTGGAAACACCATATATTTT
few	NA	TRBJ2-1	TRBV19	CASSPQHVNEQFF	TGTGCCAGTAGTCCCCAGCATGTCAATGAGCAGTTCTTC
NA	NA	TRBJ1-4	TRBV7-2	CASSSPPGHEKLFF	TGTGCCAGCAGCTCTCCTCCCGGTCACGAAAAACTGTTTTTT
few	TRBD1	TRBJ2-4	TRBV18	CASSTWTGKDIQYF	TGTGCCAGCTCAACCTGGACAGGGAAGGACATTCAGTACTTC
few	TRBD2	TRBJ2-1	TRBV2	CASAGLAGYNEQFF	TGTGCCAGCGCGGGACTAGCGGGATACAATGAGCAGTTCTTC
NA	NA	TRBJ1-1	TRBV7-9	CASSLGWEGAEAFF	TGTGCCAGCAGCTTGGGATGGGAGGGGGCTGAAGCTTTCTTT
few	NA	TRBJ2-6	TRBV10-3	CATNVGSGANVLTF	TGTGCCACCAACGTCGGCTCTGGGGCCAACGTCCTGACTTTC
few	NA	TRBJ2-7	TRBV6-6	CASRERSAVYEQYF	TGTGCCAGCAGAGAACGTTCGGCGGTGTACGAGCAGTACTTC
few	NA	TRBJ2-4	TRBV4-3	CASSQGGGGLAKNIQYF	TGCGCCAGCAGCCAGGGGGGAGGGGGTCTAGCCAAAAACATTCAGTACTTC
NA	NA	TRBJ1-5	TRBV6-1	CASSRGSQPQHF	TGTGCCAGCAGTAGGGGTTCTCAGCCCCAGCATTTT